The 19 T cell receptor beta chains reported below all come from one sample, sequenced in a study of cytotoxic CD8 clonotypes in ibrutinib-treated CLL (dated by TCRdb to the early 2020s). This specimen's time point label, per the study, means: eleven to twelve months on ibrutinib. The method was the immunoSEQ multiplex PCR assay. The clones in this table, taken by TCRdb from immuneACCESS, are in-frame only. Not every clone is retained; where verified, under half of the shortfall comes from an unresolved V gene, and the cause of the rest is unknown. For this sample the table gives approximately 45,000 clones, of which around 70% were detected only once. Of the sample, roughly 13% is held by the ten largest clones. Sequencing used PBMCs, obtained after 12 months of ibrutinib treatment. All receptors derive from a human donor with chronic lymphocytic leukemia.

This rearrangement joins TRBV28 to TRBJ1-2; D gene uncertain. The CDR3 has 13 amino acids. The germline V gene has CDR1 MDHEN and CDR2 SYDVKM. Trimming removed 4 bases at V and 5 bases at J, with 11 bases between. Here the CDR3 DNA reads TGTGCCAGCAGTTCGATTCACTCTTATGGCTACACCTTC. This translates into CASSSIHSYGYTF.

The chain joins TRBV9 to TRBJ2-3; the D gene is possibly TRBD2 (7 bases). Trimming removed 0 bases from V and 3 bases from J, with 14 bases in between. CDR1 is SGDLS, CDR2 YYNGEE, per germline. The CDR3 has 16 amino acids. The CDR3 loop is CASSVAAGAGTDTQYF. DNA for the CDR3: TGTGCCAGCAGCGTAGCTGCGGGGGCTGGGACAGATACGCAGTATTTT.

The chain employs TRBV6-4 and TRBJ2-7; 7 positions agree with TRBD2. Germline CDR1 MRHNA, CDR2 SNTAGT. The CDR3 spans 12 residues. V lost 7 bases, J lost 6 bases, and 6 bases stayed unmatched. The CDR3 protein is CASTYGGSEQYF. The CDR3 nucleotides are TGTGCCAGCACTTACGGGGGGTCCGAGCAGTACTTC.

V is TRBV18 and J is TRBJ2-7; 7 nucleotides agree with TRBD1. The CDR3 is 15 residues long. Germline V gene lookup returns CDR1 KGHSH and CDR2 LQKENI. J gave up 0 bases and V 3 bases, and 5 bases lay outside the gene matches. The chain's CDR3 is CASSPGQSISYEQYF. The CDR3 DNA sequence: TGTGCCAGCTCACCGGGACAGTCCATCTCCTACGAGCAGTACTTC.

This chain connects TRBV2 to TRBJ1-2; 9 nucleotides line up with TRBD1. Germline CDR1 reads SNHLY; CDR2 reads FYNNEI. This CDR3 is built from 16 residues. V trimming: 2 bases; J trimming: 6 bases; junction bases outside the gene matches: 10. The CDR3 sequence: CASSEFLWGQGHGYTF. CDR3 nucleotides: TGTGCCAGCAGTGAATTTCTTTGGGGACAGGGCCATGGCTACACCTTC.

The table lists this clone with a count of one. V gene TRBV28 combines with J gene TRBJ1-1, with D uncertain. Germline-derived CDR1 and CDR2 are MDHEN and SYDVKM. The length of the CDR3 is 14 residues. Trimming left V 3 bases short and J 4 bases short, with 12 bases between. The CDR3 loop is CASSLEGRTTEAFF. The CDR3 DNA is TGTGCCAGCAGTTTGGAAGGAAGGACCACTGAAGCTTTCTTT.

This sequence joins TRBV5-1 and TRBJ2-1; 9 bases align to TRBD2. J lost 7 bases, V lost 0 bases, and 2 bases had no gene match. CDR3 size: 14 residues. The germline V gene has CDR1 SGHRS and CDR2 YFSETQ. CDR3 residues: CASSLGLAVNEQFF. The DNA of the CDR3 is TGCGCCAGCAGCTTGGGACTAGCGGTTAATGAGCAGTTCTTC.

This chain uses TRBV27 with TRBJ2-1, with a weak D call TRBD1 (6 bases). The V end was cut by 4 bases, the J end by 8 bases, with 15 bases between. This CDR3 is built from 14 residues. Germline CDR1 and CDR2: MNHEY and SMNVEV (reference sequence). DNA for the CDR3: TGTGCCAGCAGTTATACAGGGATGGCCCATGAGCAGTTCTTC. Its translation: CASSYTGMAHEQFF.

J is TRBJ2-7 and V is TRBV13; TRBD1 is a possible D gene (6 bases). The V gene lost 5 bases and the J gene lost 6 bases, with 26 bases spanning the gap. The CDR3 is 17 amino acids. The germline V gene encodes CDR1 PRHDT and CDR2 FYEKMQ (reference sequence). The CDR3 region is CASSTGSFGGAPGEQYF. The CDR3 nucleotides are TGTGCCAGCAGCACCGGGTCGTTTGGGGGCGCCCCGGGCGAGCAGTACTTC.

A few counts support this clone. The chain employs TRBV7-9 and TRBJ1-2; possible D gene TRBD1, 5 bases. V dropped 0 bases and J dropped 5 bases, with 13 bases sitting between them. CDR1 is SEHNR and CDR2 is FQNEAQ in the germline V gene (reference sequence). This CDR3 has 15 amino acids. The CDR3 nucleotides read TGTGCCAGCAGCTTAGCGCTGTCCACAGGTTATGGCTACACCTTC. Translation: CASSLALSTGYGYTF.

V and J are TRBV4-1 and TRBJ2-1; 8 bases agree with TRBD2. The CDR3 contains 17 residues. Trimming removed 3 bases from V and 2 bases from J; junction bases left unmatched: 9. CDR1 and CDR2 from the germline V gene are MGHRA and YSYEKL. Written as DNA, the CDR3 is TGCGCCAGCAGCCAGGAGGCAACGGGGGGGCCCTACAATGAGCAGTTCTTC. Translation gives CASSQEATGGPYNEQFF.

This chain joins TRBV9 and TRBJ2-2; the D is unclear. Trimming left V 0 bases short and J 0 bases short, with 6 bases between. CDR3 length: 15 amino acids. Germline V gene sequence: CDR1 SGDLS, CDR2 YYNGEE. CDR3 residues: CASSVASPNTGELFF. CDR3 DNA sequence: TGTGCCAGCAGCGTAGCCTCGCCGAACACCGGGGAGCTGTTTTTT.

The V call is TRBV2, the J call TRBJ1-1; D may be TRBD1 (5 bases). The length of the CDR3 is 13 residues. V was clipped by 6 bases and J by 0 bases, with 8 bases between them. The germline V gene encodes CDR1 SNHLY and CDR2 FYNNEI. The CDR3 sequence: CASRLTVNTEAFF. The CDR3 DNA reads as TGTGCCAGCAGGCTGACAGTGAACACTGAAGCTTTCTTT.

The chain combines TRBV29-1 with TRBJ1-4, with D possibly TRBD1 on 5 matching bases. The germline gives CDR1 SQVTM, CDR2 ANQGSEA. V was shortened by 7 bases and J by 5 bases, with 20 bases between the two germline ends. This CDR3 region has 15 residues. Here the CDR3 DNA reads TGCAGCGCTGGTGAGGCCGGGACTGTCAATGAAAAACTGTTTTTT. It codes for CSAGEAGTVNEKLFF. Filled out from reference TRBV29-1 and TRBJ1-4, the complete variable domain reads SAVISQKPSRDICQRGTSLTIQCQVDSQVTMMFWYRQQPGQSLTLIATANQGSEATYESGFVIDKFPISRPNLTFSTLTVSNMSPEDSSIYLCSAGEAGTVNEKLFFGSGTQLSVL.

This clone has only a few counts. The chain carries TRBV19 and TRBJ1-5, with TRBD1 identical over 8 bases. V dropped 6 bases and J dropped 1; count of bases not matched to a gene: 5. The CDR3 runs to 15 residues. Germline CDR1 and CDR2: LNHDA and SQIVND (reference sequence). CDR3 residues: CASSPDRASNQPQHF. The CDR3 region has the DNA TGTGCCAGTAGCCCGGACAGGGCAAGCAATCAGCCCCAGCATTTT.

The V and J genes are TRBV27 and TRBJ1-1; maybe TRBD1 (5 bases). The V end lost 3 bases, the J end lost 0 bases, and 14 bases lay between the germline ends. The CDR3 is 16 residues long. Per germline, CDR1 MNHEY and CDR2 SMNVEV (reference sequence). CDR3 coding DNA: TGTGCCAGCAGTTTCAGACGGGGGTCGGTGAACACTGAAGCTTTCTTT. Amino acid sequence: CASSFRRGSVNTEAFF.

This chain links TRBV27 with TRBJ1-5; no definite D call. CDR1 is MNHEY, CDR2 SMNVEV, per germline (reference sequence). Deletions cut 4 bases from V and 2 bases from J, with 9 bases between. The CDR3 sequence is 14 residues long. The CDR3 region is CASSSRVGNQPQHF. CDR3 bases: TGTGCCAGCAGTTCACGGGTCGGCAATCAGCCCCAGCATTTT.

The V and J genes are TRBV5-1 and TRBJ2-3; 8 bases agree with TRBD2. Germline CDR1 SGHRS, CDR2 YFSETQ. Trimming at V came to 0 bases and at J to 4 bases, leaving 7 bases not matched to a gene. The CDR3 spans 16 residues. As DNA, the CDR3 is TGCGCCAGCAGCTTGGGGTCTGCTAGCGGGTCAGATACGCAGTATTTT. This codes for CASSLGSASGSDTQYF.

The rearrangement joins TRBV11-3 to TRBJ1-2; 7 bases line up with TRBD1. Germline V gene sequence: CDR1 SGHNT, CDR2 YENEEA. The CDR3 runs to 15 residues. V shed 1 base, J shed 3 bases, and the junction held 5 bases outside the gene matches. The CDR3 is CASSLGPQGDYGYTF. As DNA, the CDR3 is TGTGCCAGCAGCTTAGGACCCCAGGGGGACTATGGCTACACCTTC.